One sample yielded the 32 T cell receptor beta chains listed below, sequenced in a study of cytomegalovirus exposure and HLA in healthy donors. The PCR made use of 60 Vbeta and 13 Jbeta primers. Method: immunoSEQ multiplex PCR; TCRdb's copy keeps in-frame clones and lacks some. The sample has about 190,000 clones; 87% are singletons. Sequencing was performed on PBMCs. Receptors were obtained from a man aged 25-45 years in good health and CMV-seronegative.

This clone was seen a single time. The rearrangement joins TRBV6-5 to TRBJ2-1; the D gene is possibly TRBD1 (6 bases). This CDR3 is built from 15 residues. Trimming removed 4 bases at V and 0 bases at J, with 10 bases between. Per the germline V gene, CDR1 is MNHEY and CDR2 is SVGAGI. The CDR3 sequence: CASSSDSNSYNEQFF. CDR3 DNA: TGTGCCAGCAGTTCGGACAGCAACTCCTACAATGAGCAGTTCTTC.

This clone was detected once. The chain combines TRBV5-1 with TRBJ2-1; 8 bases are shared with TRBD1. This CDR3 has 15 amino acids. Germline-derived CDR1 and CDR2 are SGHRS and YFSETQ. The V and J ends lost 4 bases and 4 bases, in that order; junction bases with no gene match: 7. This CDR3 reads CASSPPTGGYNEQFF. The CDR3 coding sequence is TGCGCCAGCAGCCCCCCCACAGGGGGTTACAATGAGCAGTTCTTC.

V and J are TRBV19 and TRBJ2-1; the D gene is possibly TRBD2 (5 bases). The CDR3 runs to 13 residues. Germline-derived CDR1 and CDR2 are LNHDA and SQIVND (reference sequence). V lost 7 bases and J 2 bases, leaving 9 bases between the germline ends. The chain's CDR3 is CASMAGPYNEQFF. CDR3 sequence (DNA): TGTGCCAGTATGGCGGGCCCCTACAATGAGCAGTTCTTC.

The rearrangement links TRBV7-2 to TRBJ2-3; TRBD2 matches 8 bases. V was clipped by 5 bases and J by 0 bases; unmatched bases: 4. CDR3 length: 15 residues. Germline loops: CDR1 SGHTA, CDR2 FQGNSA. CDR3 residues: CASSVGGDSTDTQYF. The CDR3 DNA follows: TGTGCCAGCAGCGTCGGGGGGGATAGCACAGATACGCAGTATTTT.

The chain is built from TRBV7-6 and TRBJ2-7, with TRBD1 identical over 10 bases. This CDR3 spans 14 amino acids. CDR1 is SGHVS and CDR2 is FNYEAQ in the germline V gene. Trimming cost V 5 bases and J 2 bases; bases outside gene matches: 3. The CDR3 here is CASSQGTGAYEQYF. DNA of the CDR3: TGTGCCAGCAGCCAAGGGACAGGGGCCTACGAGCAGTACTTC.

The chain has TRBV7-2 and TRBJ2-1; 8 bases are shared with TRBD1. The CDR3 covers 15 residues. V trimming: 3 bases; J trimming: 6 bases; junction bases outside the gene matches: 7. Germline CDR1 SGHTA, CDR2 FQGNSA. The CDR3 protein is CASSFRTTGVNEQFF. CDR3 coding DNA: TGTGCCAGCAGCTTTAGGACGACAGGGGTCAATGAGCAGTTCTTC.

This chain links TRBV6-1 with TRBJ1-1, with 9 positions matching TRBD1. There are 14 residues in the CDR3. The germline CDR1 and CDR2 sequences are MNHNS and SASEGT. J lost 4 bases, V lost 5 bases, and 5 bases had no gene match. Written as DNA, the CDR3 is TGTGCCAGCAGTTGGACAGGGGTCGGCACTGAAGCTTTCTTT. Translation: CASSWTGVGTEAFF.

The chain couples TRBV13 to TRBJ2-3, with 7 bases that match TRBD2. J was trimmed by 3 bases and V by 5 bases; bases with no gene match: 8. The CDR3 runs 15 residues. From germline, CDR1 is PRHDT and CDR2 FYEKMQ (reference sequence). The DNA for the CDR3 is TGTGCCAGCAGCCCAGAGGGAGGGCTTACAGATACGCAGTATTTT. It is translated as CASSPEGGLTDTQYF.

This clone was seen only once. The CDR3 DNA reads TGCGCCAGCAGCTCGGGGGACAGGGGCTTCTATGGCTACACCTTC. Protein: CASSSGDRGFYGYTF. The chain links TRBV5-1 to TRBJ1-2; TRBD1 agrees at 10 bases. V dropped 3 bases and J dropped 4; count of bases not matched to a gene: 6. CDR1 is SGHRS and CDR2 is YFSETQ in the germline V gene. The CDR3 consists of 15 residues.

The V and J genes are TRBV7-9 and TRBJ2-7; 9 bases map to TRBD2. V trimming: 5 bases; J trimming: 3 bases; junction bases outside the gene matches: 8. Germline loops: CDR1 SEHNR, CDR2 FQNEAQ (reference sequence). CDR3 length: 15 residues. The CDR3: CASSDSGRSGYEQYF. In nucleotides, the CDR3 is TGTGCCAGCAGCGATAGCGGGAGATCGGGCTACGAGCAGTACTTC.

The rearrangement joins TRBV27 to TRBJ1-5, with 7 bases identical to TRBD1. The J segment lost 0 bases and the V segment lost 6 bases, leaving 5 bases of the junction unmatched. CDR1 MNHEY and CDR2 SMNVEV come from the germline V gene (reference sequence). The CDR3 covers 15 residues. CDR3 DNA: TGTGCCAGCAGGCGACAGGGCGTTAGCAATCAGCCCCAGCATTTT. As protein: CASRRQGVSNQPQHF.

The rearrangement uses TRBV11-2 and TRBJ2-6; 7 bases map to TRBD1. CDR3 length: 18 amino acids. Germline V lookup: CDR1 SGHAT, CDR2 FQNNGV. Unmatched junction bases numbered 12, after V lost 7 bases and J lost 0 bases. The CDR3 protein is CASNMDRLVSSGANVLTF. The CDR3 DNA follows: TGTGCCAGCAACATGGACAGGCTCGTTAGCTCTGGGGCCAACGTCCTGACTTTC. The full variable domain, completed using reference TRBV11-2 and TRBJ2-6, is EAGVAQSPRYKIIEKRQSVAFWCNPISGHATLYWYQQILGQGPKLLIQFQNNGVVDDSQLPKDRFSAERLKGVDSTLKIQPAKLEDSAVYLCASNMDRLVSSGANVLTFGAGSRLTVL.

The CDR3 sequence is CASSQNPGQFTDTQYF. The DNA for the CDR3 is TGTGCCAGCAGCCAGAACCCGGGACAGTTCACAGATACGCAGTATTTT. The gene calls are TRBV4-2 and TRBJ2-3; 7 positions match TRBD1. The CDR3 loop spans 16 amino acids. Germline trimming cut 3 bases from V and 2 bases from J; bases unmatched to any gene: 8. Germline V CDR1 and CDR2: LGHNA, YNFKEQ.

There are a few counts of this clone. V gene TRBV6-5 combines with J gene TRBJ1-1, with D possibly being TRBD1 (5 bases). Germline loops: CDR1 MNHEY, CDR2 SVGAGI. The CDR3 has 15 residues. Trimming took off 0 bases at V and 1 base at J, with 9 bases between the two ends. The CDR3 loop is CASSYSIGQNTEAFF. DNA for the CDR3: TGTGCCAGCAGTTACTCTATAGGACAGAACACTGAAGCTTTCTTT.

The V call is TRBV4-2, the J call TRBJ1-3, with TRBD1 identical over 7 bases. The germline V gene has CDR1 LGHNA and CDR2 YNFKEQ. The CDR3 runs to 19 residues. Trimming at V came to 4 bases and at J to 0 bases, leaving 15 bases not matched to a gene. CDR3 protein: CASSPQRKGQSRSGNTIYF. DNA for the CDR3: TGTGCCAGCAGCCCCCAAAGAAAGGGACAGTCTCGCTCTGGAAACACCATATATTTT.

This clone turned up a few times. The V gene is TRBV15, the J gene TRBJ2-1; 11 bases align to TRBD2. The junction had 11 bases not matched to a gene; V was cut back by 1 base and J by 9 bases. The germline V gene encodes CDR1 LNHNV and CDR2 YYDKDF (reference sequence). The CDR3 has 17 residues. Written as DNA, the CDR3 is TGTGCCACCAGCAGAGGGCAACTAGCGGGAGTAGCAGGTGAGCAGTTCTTC. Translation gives CATSRGQLAGVAGEQFF.

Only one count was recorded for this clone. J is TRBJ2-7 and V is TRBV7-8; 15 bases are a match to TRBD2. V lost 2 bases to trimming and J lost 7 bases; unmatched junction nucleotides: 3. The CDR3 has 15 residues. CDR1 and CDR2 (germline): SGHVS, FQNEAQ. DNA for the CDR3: TGTGCCAGCAGCTTACGGACTAGCGGGAGGGCGGAGCAGTACTTC. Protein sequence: CASSLRTSGRAEQYF.

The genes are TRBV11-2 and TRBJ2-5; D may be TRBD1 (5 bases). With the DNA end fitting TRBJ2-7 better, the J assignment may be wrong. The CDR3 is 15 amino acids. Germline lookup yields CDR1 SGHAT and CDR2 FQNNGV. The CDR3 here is CASSFSWQGHYEQYF. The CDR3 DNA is TGTGCCAGCAGCTTTAGTTGGCAGGGTCACTACGAGCAGTACTTC.

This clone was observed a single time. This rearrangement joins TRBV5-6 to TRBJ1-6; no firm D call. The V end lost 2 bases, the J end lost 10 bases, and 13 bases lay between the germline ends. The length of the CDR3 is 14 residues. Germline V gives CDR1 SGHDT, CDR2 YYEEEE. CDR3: CASSFAVRGSPLHF. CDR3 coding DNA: TGTGCCAGCAGCTTCGCGGTGCGCGGCTCACCCCTCCACTTT.

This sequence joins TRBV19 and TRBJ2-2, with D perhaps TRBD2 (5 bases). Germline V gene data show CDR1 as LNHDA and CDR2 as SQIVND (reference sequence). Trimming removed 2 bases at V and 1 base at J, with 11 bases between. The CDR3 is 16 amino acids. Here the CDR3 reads CASSILDSRNTGELFF. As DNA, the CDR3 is TGTGCCAGTAGTATATTGGACTCCCGGAACACCGGGGAGCTGTTTTTT. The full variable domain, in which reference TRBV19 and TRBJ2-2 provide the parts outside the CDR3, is DGGITQSPKYLFRKEGQNVTLSCEQNLNHDAMYWYRQDPGQGLRLIYYSQIVNDFQKGDIAEGYSVSREKKESFPLTVTSAQKNPTAFYLCASSILDSRNTGELFFGEGSRLTVL.

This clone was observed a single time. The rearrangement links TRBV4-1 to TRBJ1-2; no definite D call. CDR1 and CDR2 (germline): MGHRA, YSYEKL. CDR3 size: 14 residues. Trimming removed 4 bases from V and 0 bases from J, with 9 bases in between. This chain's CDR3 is CASSLGTANYGYTF. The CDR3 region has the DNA TGCGCCAGCAGCCTCGGAACAGCTAACTATGGCTACACCTTC.

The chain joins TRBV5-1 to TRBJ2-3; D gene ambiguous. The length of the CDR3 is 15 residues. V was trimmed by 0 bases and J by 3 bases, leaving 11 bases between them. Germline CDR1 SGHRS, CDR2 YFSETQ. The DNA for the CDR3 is TGCGCCAGCAGCTTGGGGCTCCAATTGACAGATACGCAGTATTTT. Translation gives CASSLGLQLTDTQYF. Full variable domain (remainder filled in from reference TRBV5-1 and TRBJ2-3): KAGVTQTPRYLIKTRGQQVTLSCSPISGHRSVSWYQQTPGQGLQFLFEYFSETQRNKGNFPGRFSGRQFSNSRSEMNVSTLELGDSALYLCASSLGLQLTDTQYFGPGTRLTVL.

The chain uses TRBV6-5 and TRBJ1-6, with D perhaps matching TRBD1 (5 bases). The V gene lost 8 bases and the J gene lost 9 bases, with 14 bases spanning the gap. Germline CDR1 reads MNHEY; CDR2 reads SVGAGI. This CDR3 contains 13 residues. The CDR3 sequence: CASSRGYRSPLHF. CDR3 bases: TGTGCCAGCTCGCGGGGCTATCGTTCACCCCTCCACTTT.

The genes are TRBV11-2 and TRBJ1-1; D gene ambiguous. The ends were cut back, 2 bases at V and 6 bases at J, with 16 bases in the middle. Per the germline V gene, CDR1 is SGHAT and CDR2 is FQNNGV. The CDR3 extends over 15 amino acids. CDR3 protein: CASSLLPPADAEAFF. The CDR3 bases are TGTGCCAGCAGCTTACTCCCGCCGGCGGATGCTGAAGCTTTCTTT.

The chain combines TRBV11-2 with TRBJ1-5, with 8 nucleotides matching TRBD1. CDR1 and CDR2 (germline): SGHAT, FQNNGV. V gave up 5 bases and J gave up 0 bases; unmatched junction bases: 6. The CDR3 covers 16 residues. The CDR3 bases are TGTGCCAGCAGCCGAGGGACAGGCTATAGCAATCAGCCCCAGCATTTT. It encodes CASSRGTGYSNQPQHF.

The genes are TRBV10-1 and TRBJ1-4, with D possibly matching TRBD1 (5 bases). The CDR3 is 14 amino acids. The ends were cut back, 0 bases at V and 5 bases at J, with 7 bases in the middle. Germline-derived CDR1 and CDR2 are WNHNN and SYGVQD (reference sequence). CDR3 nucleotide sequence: TGCGCCAGCAGTGAGTCGGCAGGGAATGAAAAACTGTTTTTT. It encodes CASSESAGNEKLFF.

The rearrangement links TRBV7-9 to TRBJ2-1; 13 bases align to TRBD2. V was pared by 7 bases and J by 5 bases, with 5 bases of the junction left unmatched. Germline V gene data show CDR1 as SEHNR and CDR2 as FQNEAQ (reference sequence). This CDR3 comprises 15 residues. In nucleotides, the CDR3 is TGTGCCAGCACCTATGGACTAGCGGGGGACAATGAGCAGTTCTTC. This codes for CASTYGLAGDNEQFF.

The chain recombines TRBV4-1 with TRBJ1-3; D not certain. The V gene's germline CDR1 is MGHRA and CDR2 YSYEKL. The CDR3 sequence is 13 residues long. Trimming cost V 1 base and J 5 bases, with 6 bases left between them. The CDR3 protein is CASSQVARNTIYF. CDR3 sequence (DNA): TGCGCCAGCAGCCAAGTTGCTAGAAACACCATATATTTT.

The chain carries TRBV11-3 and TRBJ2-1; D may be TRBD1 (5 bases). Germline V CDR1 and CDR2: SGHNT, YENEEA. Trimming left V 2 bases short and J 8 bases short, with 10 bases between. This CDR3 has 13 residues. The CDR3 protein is CASSLTDSDEQFF. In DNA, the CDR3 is TGTGCCAGCAGCTTAACAGACAGCGATGAGCAGTTCTTC.

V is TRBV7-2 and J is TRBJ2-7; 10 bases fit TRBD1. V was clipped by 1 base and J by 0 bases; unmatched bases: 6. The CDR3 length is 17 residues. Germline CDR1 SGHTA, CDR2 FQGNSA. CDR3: CASSLGAGTGASYEQYF. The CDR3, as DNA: TGTGCCAGCAGCTTAGGGGCCGGGACAGGGGCCTCCTACGAGCAGTACTTC.

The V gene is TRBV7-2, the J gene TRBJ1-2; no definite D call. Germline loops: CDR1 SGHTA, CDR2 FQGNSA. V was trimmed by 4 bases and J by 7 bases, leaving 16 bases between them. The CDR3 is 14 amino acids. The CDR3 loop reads CASSSGPGIGGYTF. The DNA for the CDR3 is TGTGCCAGCAGCTCAGGCCCCGGGATTGGTGGCTACACCTTC.

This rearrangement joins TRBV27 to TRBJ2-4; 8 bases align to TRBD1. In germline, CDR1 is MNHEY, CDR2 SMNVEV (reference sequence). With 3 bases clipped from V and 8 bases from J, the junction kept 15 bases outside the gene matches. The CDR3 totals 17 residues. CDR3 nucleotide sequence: TGTGCCAGCAGTTTGACCCCCGGCTCAGGGGGCAGGGACATTCAGTACTTC. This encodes CASSLTPGSGGRDIQYF.